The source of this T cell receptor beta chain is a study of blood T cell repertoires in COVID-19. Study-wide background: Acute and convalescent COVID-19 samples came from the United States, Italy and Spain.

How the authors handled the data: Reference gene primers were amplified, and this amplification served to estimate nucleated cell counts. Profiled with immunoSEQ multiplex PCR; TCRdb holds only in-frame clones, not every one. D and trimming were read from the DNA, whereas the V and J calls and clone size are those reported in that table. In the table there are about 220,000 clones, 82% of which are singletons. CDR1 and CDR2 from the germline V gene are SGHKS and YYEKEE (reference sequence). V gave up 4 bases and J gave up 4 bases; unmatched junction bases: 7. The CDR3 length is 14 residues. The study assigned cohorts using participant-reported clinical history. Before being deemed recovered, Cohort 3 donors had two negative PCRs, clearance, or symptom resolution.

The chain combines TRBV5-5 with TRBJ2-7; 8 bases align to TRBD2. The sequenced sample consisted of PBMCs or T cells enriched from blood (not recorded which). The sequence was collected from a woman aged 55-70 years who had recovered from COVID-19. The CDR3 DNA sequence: TGTGCCAGCAGCGAGGGACTAGTCGTATACGAGCAGTACTTC. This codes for CASSEGLVVYEQYF.